Below, 2 T cell receptor beta chains from the same sample are listed, as sequenced in a study of blood T cells in healthy people across ages. A second PCR, run for roughly 7 to 12 cycles, used a sample-barcoded 5' primer plus a J-beta primer mix. TCRdb reprocessed the 5' RACE reads via MiXCR and lists one record per CDR3 protein. The table lists more than 750,000 distinct CDR3 sequences, almost 30% of them singletons. This sample also belongs to another study, concerning T cells of mothers and their children.

Sequencing was done on a sample of blood. These receptors all come from a woman aged 40 to 55 in good health.

The gene calls are TRBV12-3 or TRBV12-4 and TRBJ1-4; D call uncertain. V was cut by 5 bases and J by 0 bases, with 10 bases left in between. The CDR3 spans 15 residues. CDR3 DNA sequence: TGTGCCAGCAGTCTCCGAATTGCAACTAATGAAAAACTGTTTTTT. Its translation: CASSLRIATNEKLFF.

This clonotype turned up a few times. The V call is TRBV7-9, the J call TRBJ2-1; no firm D call. Trimming stripped 5 bases from V and 2 bases from J, with 16 bases between. This CDR3 has 16 amino acids. The V gene's germline CDR1 is SEHNR and CDR2 FQNEAQ (reference sequence). This CDR3 reads CASSPGPTSTYNEQFF. The DNA for the CDR3 is TGTGCCAGCAGCCCCGGACCGACCAGCACCTACAATGAGCAGTTCTTC. The full variable domain, with the rest looked up from reference TRBV7-9 and TRBJ2-1, is DTGVSQNPRHKITKRGQNVTFRCDPISEHNRLYWYRQTLGQGPEFLTYFQNEAQLEKSRLLSDRFSAERPKGSFSTLEIQRTEQGDSAMYLCASSPGPTSTYNEQFFGPGTRLTVL.